The 11 T cell receptor beta chains in this list originate from one sample, sequenced in a study of blood T cell repertoires in COVID-19. Here immunoSEQ multiplex PCR was the method, and the copy in TCRdb shows in-frame clones only, minus some. The sample includes about 27,000 clones, over 80% of them seen just once. The sequenced sample consisted of peripheral blood. The receptor source for this set is a human donor in a cohort sampled during active COVID-19.

The chain employs TRBV18 and TRBJ2-5; possibly TRBD2 for D (6 bases). Trimming removed 3 bases from V and 1 base from J, with 9 bases in between. This CDR3 comprises 14 residues. CDR1 is KGHSH and CDR2 is LQKENI in the germline V gene. The DNA of the CDR3 is TGTGCCAGCTCACCCGGACTAATCCAAGAGACCCAGTACTTC. The encoded protein is CASSPGLIQETQYF.

The genes are TRBV28 and TRBJ1-2; D may be TRBD1 (6 bases). The CDR3 sequence is 15 residues long. V lost 5 bases to trimming and J lost 4 bases, with 17 bases between them. Germline loops: CDR1 MDHEN, CDR2 SYDVKM. CDR3: CASSLTTGTSYGYTF. In nucleotides, the CDR3 is TGTGCCAGCAGTCTGACGACAGGAACCAGCTATGGCTACACCTTC.

The chain couples TRBV4-2 to TRBJ2-5; 7 bases line up with TRBD2. Germline loops: CDR1 LGHNA, CDR2 YNFKEQ. Trimming cost V 3 bases and J 5 bases; bases outside gene matches: 6. The CDR3 consists of 14 residues. The DNA for the CDR3 is TGTGCCAGCAGCCAGAAACTAGCGACGGAGACCCAGTACTTC. Its protein product is CASSQKLATETQYF.

The CDR3 reads CASSASSSGLITGELFF. CDR3 nucleotides: TGTGCCAGCAGCGCCAGCTCTAGCGGGCTGATCACCGGGGAGCTGTTTTTT. This chain connects TRBV9 to TRBJ2-2, with 8 nucleotides matching TRBD2. Per germline, CDR1 SGDLS and CDR2 YYNGEE. J was trimmed by 4 bases and V by 3 bases; bases with no gene match: 11. The CDR3 covers 17 residues.

This sequence joins TRBV7-8 and TRBJ2-7; D is perhaps TRBD2 (5 bases). From germline, CDR1 is SGHVS and CDR2 FQNEAQ. The V end lost 2 bases, the J end lost 3 bases, and 14 bases lay between the germline ends. The CDR3 is made up of 15 amino acids. The CDR3 protein is CASSLKGRHLYEQYV. The CDR3 bases are TGTGCCAGCAGCTTAAAAGGGAGACACCTCTACGAGCAGTACGTC.

The chain uses TRBV12-2 and TRBJ2-7; TRBD2 is taken as the D call from the table, unchecked against the DNA. TRBV12-2 counts as a pseudogene. This CDR3 is 20 amino acids long. CDR3 amino acids: CASRFQVLWGGKSLPYEQYF. Here the CDR3 DNA reads TGTGCAAGTCGCTTTCAAGTGTTGTGGGGGGGCAAGTCCCTCCCCTACGAGCAGTACTTC.

The count of this clone is one. The gene calls are TRBV5-1 and TRBJ2-4; D might be TRBD2 (7 bases). Trimming removed 2 bases from V and 7 bases from J, with 13 bases in between. This CDR3 region has 14 residues. Per the germline V gene, CDR1 is SGHRS and CDR2 is YFSETQ. The CDR3 region has the DNA TGCGCCAGCAGCTTTTCAGGGGAGGGGAACATTCAGTACTTC. Protein sequence: CASSFSGEGNIQYF.

The genes are TRBV5-1 and TRBJ2-7; 7 bases match TRBD2. The CDR3 covers 14 residues. CDR1 and CDR2 (germline): SGHRS, YFSETQ. Trimming took 4 bases from V and 1 from J; bases not matched to a gene: 5. The CDR3 DNA sequence: TGCGCCAGCAGCCGTTCCGGGGGGTCCTACGAGCAGTACTTC. This codes for CASSRSGGSYEQYF.

V and J are TRBV11-3 and TRBJ2-7, with D tentatively TRBD1 (5 bases). Germline lookup yields CDR1 SGHNT and CDR2 YENEEA. This CDR3 region has 18 residues. The V end lost 0 bases, the J end lost 2 bases, and 20 bases lay between the germline ends. In DNA form, the CDR3 reads TGTGCCAGCAGCTTAGATCCCCTCTCTCACTGGGGCGCCTACGAGCAGTACTTC. Its translation is CASSLDPLSHWGAYEQYF.

This chain connects TRBV19 to TRBJ2-4; the match to TRBD1 covers 7 bases. Per germline, CDR1 LNHDA and CDR2 SQIVND (reference sequence). The CDR3 spans 14 residues. Trimming removed 5 bases from V and 8 bases from J; junction bases left unmatched: 9. The CDR3 reads CASSPQTGSDIQYF. The CDR3 region has the DNA TGTGCCAGTAGTCCCCAGACAGGGTCGGACATTCAGTACTTC.

CDR3 amino acids: CASSLGGRGGPTEAFF. CDR3 nucleotide sequence: TGTGCCAGCAGCTTAGGGGGCAGGGGTGGCCCCACTGAAGCTTTCTTT. The chain joins TRBV7-3 to TRBJ1-1; a possible D gene is TRBD1 (6 bases). Trimming pared 2 bases from V and 4 bases from J, leaving 17 bases between. This CDR3 spans 16 amino acids. CDR1 SGHTA and CDR2 FQGTGA come from the germline V gene.